This T cell receptor (beta chain) was captured by sequencing in a study of lymphopenia after photon versus proton radiotherapy. This clone was seen at least ten times. Its cognate antigen is unknown. General study results and limits: In patients who died, overall survival fell as post-nadir TCR diversity dropped more. Under photons, naive T cells and diversity fell while effector/memory populations rose. After the lymphocyte nadir, photon-treated repertoires showed oligoclonal expansion, especially of CD8+ Temra cells.

The germline gives CDR1 MRHNA, CDR2 SNTAGT. The CDR3 extends over 16 amino acids. Trimming removed 0 bases from V and 0 bases from J, with 11 bases in between. Generated by immunoSEQ multiplex PCR, the TCRdb table keeps only in-frame clones and is missing some. Of 150,000 to 200,000 clones listed, approximately 91% were seen once; the top ten hold approximately 4.8%. Sequencing used peripheral blood, obtained from a patient treated with photon-based radiotherapy. The chain employs TRBV6-4 and TRBJ1-1, with D possibly being TRBD1 (6 bases). The origin of this receptor is a man between 50 and 59 years old with gastric cancer. CDR3 in DNA: TGTGCCAGCAGTGACTCGGTAGGGACAATGAACACTGAAGCTTTCTTT. Encoded protein: CASSDSVGTMNTEAFF.